These 28 T cell receptor beta chains were all obtained from the same sample, sequenced in a study of T cell clonotyping in hematopoietic cell transplantation. Sequenced by immunoSEQ multiplex PCR; TCRdb stores in-frame clones only, minus some. This table holds about 10,000 clones, roughly half found once. Material: peripheral blood mononuclear cells, obtained 100 days after allogeneic stem cell transplant. The receptors derive from a female patient aged 50-59 years who had an allogeneic stem cell transplant from an unrelated donor, so the T cells may come from the graft donor. Some clones in this sample may be carry-over from other donors' samples.

The chain combines TRBV6-5 with TRBJ2-3; 11 bases line up with TRBD1. The CDR3 is made up of 15 amino acids. Losses at the gene ends were 2 bases for V and 3 bases for J; bases not matched to a gene: 1. Per germline, CDR1 MNHEY and CDR2 SVGAGI. The CDR3 DNA reads as TGTGCCAGCAGTTACGGACAGGGGGCAACAGATACGCAGTATTTT. It encodes CASSYGQGATDTQYF.

J is TRBJ1-2 and V is TRBV30; D remains ambiguous. The CDR3 has 12 residues. Deletions cut 5 bases from V and 3 bases from J, with 10 bases between. The germline V gene encodes CDR1 GTSNPN and CDR2 SVGIG (reference sequence). CDR3 residues: CAWSTRDYGYTF. CDR3 DNA sequence: TGTGCCTGGTCAACTAGGGACTATGGCTACACCTTC. Complete variable domain (other parts from reference TRBV30 and TRBJ1-2): SQTIHQWPATLVQPVGSPLSLECTVEGTSNPNLYWYRQAAGRGLQLLFYSVGIGQISSEVPQNLSASRPQDRQFILSSKKLLLSDSGFYLCAWSTRDYGYTFGSGTRLTVV.

The V and J genes are TRBV29-1 and TRBJ1-2, with D uncertain. Per the germline V gene, CDR1 is SQVTM and CDR2 is ANQGSEA. Deletions cut 6 bases from V and 0 bases from J, with 11 bases between. The CDR3 length is 13 residues. CDR3 DNA: TGCAGCGTCTCCCAGATGGCTAACTATGGCTACACCTTC. This sequence encodes CSVSQMANYGYTF.

V and J are TRBV28 and TRBJ2-7; 10 bases fit TRBD1. The V gene's germline CDR1 is MDHEN and CDR2 SYDVKM. Trimming cost V 3 bases and J 7 bases; bases outside gene matches: 3. The CDR3 covers 13 residues. CDR3 DNA: TGTGCCAGCAGTTTGTTGGGACAGGGGGAGCAGTACTTC. This sequence encodes CASSLLGQGEQYF.

This chain links TRBV4-1 with TRBJ2-5, with 10 positions matching TRBD2. The DNA end favors TRBJ2-7, so the J call may be wrong. The CDR3 contains 16 residues. Germline V gene sequence: CDR1 MGHRA, CDR2 YSYEKL. This chain's CDR3 is CASSQALAGVTYEQYF. The DNA for the CDR3 is TGCGCCAGCAGCCAAGCCCTAGCGGGGGTAACCTACGAGCAGTACTTC.

The gene calls are TRBV7-3 and TRBJ1-6; tentatively, D is TRBD1 (5 bases). The CDR3 loop spans 15 amino acids. Germline CDR1 reads SGHTA; CDR2 reads FQGTGA. Here the CDR3 reads CATRAGGPYNSPLHF. The CDR3, as DNA: TGTGCGACCCGGGCGGGGGGACCCTATAATTCACCCCTCCACTTT.

The chain couples TRBV30 to TRBJ2-5; D gene unclear. The CDR3 has 13 residues. V lost 2 bases, J lost 3 bases, and 10 bases lay in between. Germline V CDR1 and CDR2: GTSNPN, SVGIG (reference sequence). The CDR3 sequence is CAWSRPDEETQYF. The CDR3 DNA sequence: TGTGCCTGGAGTCGCCCGGACGAAGAGACCCAGTACTTC. The whole variable domain, filled in from reference TRBV30 and TRBJ2-5, reads SQTIHQWPATLVQPVGSPLSLECTVEGTSNPNLYWYRQAAGRGLQLLFYSVGIGQISSEVPQNLSASRPQDRQFILSSKKLLLSDSGFYLCAWSRPDEETQYFGPGTRLLVL.

The chain couples TRBV30 to TRBJ2-5; 7 nucleotides line up with TRBD2. Germline lookup yields CDR1 GTSNPN and CDR2 SVGIG (reference sequence). CDR3 length: 15 residues. J was trimmed by 4 bases and V by 0 bases; bases with no gene match: 8. CDR3 nucleotides: TGTGCCTGGAGTGTAGTGGGAGGGCCTGGAGAGACCCAGTACTTC. Translated: CAWSVVGGPGETQYF. Looking up the rest from reference TRBV30 and TRBJ2-5 gives the full variable domain: SQTIHQWPATLVQPVGSPLSLECTVEGTSNPNLYWYRQAAGRGLQLLFYSVGIGQISSEVPQNLSASRPQDRQFILSSKKLLLSDSGFYLCAWSVVGGPGETQYFGPGTRLLVL.

The rearrangement uses TRBV6-6 and TRBJ2-5; the D gene is possibly TRBD1 (7 bases). Germline V gives CDR1 MNHNY, CDR2 SVGAGI (reference sequence). V shed 7 bases and J shed 5 bases, with 14 bases lying between them. The CDR3 is made up of 13 amino acids. As DNA, the CDR3 is TGTGCCAGCACCTTACAGGGGAGGGAGACCCAGTACTTC. The encoded protein is CASTLQGRETQYF.

This chain connects TRBV9 to TRBJ1-2; D is perhaps TRBD1 (5 bases). The CDR3 length is 15 residues. Germline CDR1 reads SGDLS; CDR2 reads YYNGEE. The V gene lost 3 bases and the J gene lost 6 bases, with 18 bases spanning the gap. This chain's CDR3 is CASSGPRTGFNGYTF. The CDR3 DNA is TGTGCCAGCAGCGGACCCCGAACAGGATTCAATGGCTACACCTTC.

V is TRBV4-3 and J is TRBJ1-2; a weak D match, TRBD1 (5 bases). Trimming left V 0 bases short and J 2 bases short, with 10 bases between. Germline V gene data show CDR1 as LGHNA and CDR2 as YSLEER. The CDR3 loop spans 15 amino acids. The CDR3: CASSQEPQGNYGYTF. In DNA form, the CDR3 reads TGCGCCAGCAGCCAAGAACCCCAGGGAAACTATGGCTACACCTTC.

CDR3 DNA: TGCGCCAGCAGCTCACAGGGGGGTGATTCACCCCTCCACTTT. The encoded protein is CASSSQGGDSPLHF. This chain links TRBV5-1 with TRBJ1-6; 8 bases agree with TRBD1. The germline V gene has CDR1 SGHRS and CDR2 YFSETQ. The trim removed 3 bases at V and 8 bases at J, leaving 4 bases unmatched. The CDR3 has 14 amino acids.

This clone occurred a few times. Other DNA sequences within the sample encode an identical CDR3. The rearrangement joins TRBV30 to TRBJ1-3; D is undetermined. Germline V gives CDR1 GTSNPN, CDR2 SVGIG (reference sequence). CDR3 length: 11 amino acids. Deletions cut 1 base from V and 7 bases from J, with 5 bases between. The DNA for the CDR3 is TGTGCCTGGAGTGATACGAACACCATATATTTT. Encoded protein: CAWSDTNTIYF.

The chain couples TRBV7-7 to TRBJ2-5; possible D gene TRBD2, 6 bases. V lost 4 bases, J lost 9 bases, and 12 bases lay in between. The CDR3 length is 12 residues. Germline V gene lookup returns CDR1 SSHAT and CDR2 FNYEAQ (reference sequence). CDR3 region: CASSSGLQAQYF. In nucleotides, the CDR3 is TGTGCCAGCAGCTCGGGACTCCAGGCCCAGTACTTC.

J is TRBJ1-5 and V is TRBV27; D is unclear. The germline gives CDR1 MNHEY, CDR2 SMNVEV (reference sequence). The CDR3 is 13 amino acids. The V end lost 5 bases, the J end lost 7 bases, and 12 bases lay between the germline ends. As DNA, the CDR3 is TGTGCCAGCAGTCTCACAAGTGGGCAGCCCCAGCATTTT. Translating gives CASSLTSGQPQHF.

J is TRBJ1-2 and V is TRBV19; D unresolved. V was clipped by 0 bases and J by 4 bases, with 9 bases between them. The germline CDR1 and CDR2 sequences are LNHDA and SQIVND (reference sequence). The CDR3 consists of 14 residues. The CDR3 reads CASSIEEQVYGYTF. The CDR3 region has the DNA TGTGCCAGTAGTATAGAAGAGCAAGTCTATGGCTACACCTTC. The full variable domain, rest sourced from reference TRBV19 and TRBJ1-2, is DGGITQSPKYLFRKEGQNVTLSCEQNLNHDAMYWYRQDPGQGLRLIYYSQIVNDFQKGDIAEGYSVSREKKESFPLTVTSAQKNPTAFYLCASSIEEQVYGYTFGSGTRLTVV.

V is TRBV27 and J is TRBJ1-1; D is ambiguous. V lost 2 bases to trimming and J lost 5 bases, with 6 bases between them. The CDR3 spans 12 residues. The germline V gene has CDR1 MNHEY and CDR2 SMNVEV (reference sequence). The CDR3 nucleotides are TGTGCCAGCAGTTTACCGGGTACTGAAGCTTTCTTT. Residues: CASSLPGTEAFF.

The rearrangement uses TRBV9 and TRBJ2-2; 9 bases agree with TRBD2. The ends lost 0 bases at V and 5 bases at J; junction bases unmatched: 8. The germline V gene encodes CDR1 SGDLS and CDR2 YYNGEE. The CDR3 spans 17 residues. CDR3 sequence: CASSVEGGGAGTGELFF. The CDR3 nucleotides are TGTGCCAGCAGCGTAGAAGGCGGGGGGGCAGGTACCGGGGAGCTGTTTTTT.

This clone turned up a few times. The gene calls are TRBV30 and TRBJ2-2, with D hard to call. The CDR3 runs 14 residues. The germline V gene encodes CDR1 GTSNPN and CDR2 SVGIG (reference sequence). Trimming shortened V by 0 bases and J by 3 bases, and 8 bases separated the two germline ends. This CDR3 reads CAWSVLTDTGELFF. For the CDR3, the DNA is TGTGCCTGGAGTGTACTTACCGACACCGGGGAGCTGTTTTTT.

This chain links TRBV11-2 with TRBJ2-7; the D gene is possibly TRBD2 (6 bases). V lost 2 bases and J lost 4, with 15 bases in between. Germline-derived CDR1 and CDR2 are SGHAT and FQNNGV. The CDR3 runs to 15 residues. The CDR3 sequence: CASSLNTGVRYEQYF. CDR3 DNA sequence: TGTGCCAGCAGCTTAAATACGGGAGTCCGATACGAGCAGTACTTC.

The V and J genes are TRBV7-2 and TRBJ1-5; D not resolved. Trimming removed 1 base at V and 0 bases at J, with 7 bases between. Germline CDR1 SGHTA, CDR2 FQGNSA. This CDR3 comprises 15 residues. For the CDR3, the DNA is TGTGCCAGCAGCTTAGTGGGCGGTAGCAATCAGCCCCAGCATTTT. Amino acids: CASSLVGGSNQPQHF.

There are a few counts of this clone. The chain employs TRBV6-5 and TRBJ2-5; unclear D gene. The CDR3 length is 14 residues. The germline V gene has CDR1 MNHEY and CDR2 SVGAGI. Trimming stripped 5 bases from V and 1 base from J, with 11 bases between. The CDR3 protein is CASSKLTIQETQYF. CDR3 sequence (DNA): TGTGCCAGCAGTAAGCTAACAATCCAAGAGACCCAGTACTTC.

This clone has a handful of counts. The V call is TRBV7-2, the J call TRBJ2-7; D is undetermined. The CDR3 sequence is 14 residues long. Germline CDR1 SGHTA, CDR2 FQGNSA. V was shortened by 1 base and J by 2 bases, with 9 bases between the two germline ends. The CDR3 here is CASSLEVRAYEQYF. CDR3 sequence (DNA): TGTGCCAGCAGCTTAGAGGTCCGAGCCTACGAGCAGTACTTC. Full variable domain (remainder filled in from reference TRBV7-2 and TRBJ2-7): GAGVSQSPSNKVTEKGKDVELRCDPISGHTALYWYRQSLGQGLEFLIYFQGNSAPDKSGLPSDRFSAERTGGSVSTLTIQRTQQEDSAVYLCASSLEVRAYEQYFGPGTRLTVT.

The chain recombines TRBV6-6 with TRBJ1-2; D perhaps matches TRBD1 (5 bases). Germline CDR1 MNHNY, CDR2 SVGAGI (reference sequence). The CDR3 runs 13 residues. The V gene lost 5 bases and the J gene lost 6 bases, with 13 bases spanning the gap. The CDR3 DNA is TGTGCCAGCAGTACCGGGACGGCAAATGGCTACACCTTC. Its translation is CASSTGTANGYTF.

This clone has a handful of counts. The chain is built from TRBV28 and TRBJ2-3; D is ambiguous. With 7 bases removed from V and 2 bases from J, the gap between germline ends came to 16 bases. The germline gives CDR1 MDHEN, CDR2 SYDVKM. The CDR3 has 15 residues. The CDR3 sequence is CASTADGLTTDTQYF. The DNA of the CDR3 is TGTGCCAGCACCGCCGATGGGCTTACCACAGATACGCAGTATTTT. Based on the CDR3 plus reference TRBV28 and TRBJ2-3, the full variable domain is DVKVTQSSRYLVKRTGEKVFLECVQDMDHENMFWYRQDPGLGLRLIYFSYDVKMKEKGDIPEGYSVSREKKERFSLILESASTNQTSMYLCASTADGLTTDTQYFGPGTRLTVL.

This chain links TRBV30 with TRBJ1-2; no reliable D call. V was pared by 3 bases and J by 8 bases, with 16 bases between. CDR1 and CDR2 from the germline V gene are GTSNPN and SVGIG (reference sequence). This CDR3 spans 13 amino acids. The CDR3 is CAWRRLVTGGYTF. The CDR3 region has the DNA TGTGCCTGGAGGAGACTAGTTACGGGCGGCTACACCTTC.

The chain recombines TRBV29-1 with TRBJ1-1, with a possible D match to TRBD1 (6 bases). The CDR3 consists of 12 residues. Trimming cost V 5 bases and J 0 bases, with 7 bases left between them. Germline assignment: CDR1 SQVTM and CDR2 ANQGSEA. The CDR3 coding sequence is TGCAGCGTTCGGGGGCTGAACACTGAAGCTTTCTTT. Translated: CSVRGLNTEAFF.

This clone appeared a few times. This chain joins TRBV6-5 and TRBJ1-1, with D tentatively TRBD1 (5 bases). The length of the CDR3 is 15 residues. Germline-derived CDR1 and CDR2 are MNHEY and SVGAGI. V was pared by 2 bases and J by 1 base, with 11 bases between. The CDR3 spells CASSYQTGENTEAFF. The CDR3 DNA reads as TGTGCCAGCAGTTACCAAACGGGGGAGAACACTGAAGCTTTCTTT.